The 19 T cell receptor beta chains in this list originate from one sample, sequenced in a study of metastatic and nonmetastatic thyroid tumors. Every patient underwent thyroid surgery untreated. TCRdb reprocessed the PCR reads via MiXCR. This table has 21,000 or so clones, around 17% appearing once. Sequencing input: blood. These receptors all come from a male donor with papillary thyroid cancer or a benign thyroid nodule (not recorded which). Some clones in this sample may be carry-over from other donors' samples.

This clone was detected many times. This CDR3 reads CSARDQGQGTQYF. CDR3 DNA sequence: TGCAGTGCTAGAGACCAGGGTCAAGGAACCCAGTACTTC. The chain recombines TRBV20-1 with TRBJ2-5; the D gene is possibly TRBD1 (5 bases). Trimming shortened V by 0 bases and J by 8 bases, and 13 bases separated the two germline ends. This CDR3 has 13 amino acids. Germline CDR1 reads DFQATT; CDR2 reads SNEGSKA (reference sequence).

The CDR3 is CASSPHPRGNQPQHF. The CDR3 DNA follows: TGCGCCAGCAGCCCCCACCCCAGGGGCAATCAGCCCCAGCATTTT. The chain has TRBV4-1 and TRBJ1-5; the D gene is possibly TRBD1 (5 bases). V lost 4 bases and J lost 2, with 12 bases in between. Looked up from germline, CDR1 is MGHRA and CDR2 is YSYEKL. This CDR3 is built from 15 residues.

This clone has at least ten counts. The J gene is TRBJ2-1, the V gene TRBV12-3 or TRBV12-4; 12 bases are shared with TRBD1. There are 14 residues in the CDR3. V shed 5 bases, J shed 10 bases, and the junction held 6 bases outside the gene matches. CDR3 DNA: TGTGCCAGCAGTGGGACAGGGGGCTTCTCGGAGCAGTTCTTC. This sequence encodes CASSGTGGFSEQFF.

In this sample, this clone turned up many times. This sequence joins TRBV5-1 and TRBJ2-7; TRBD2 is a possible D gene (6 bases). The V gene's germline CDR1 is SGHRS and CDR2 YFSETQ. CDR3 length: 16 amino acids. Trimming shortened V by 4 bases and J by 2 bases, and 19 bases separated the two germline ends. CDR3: CASSALGPGLTYEQYF. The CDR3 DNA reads TGCGCCAGCAGCGCCCTTGGCCCGGGACTCACCTACGAGCAGTACTTC.

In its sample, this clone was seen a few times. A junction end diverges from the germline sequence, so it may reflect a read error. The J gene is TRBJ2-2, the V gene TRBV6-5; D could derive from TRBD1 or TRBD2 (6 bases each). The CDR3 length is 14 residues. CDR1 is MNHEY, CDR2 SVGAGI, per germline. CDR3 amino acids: CASSDSRDIWELFF. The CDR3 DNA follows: TGTGCCAGCAGTGACTCGCGGGACATCTGGGAGCTGTTTTTT.

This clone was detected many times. The CDR3, as DNA: TGTGCCAGCAGCCAAGTAACGCAGGGGGCAGATACGCAGTATTTT. Amino acids: CASSQVTQGADTQYF. The rearrangement uses TRBV3-1 and TRBJ2-3, with 7 bases fitting TRBD1. The ends lost 1 base at V and 4 bases at J; junction bases unmatched: 5. The CDR3 covers 15 residues. Germline CDR1 is LGHDT and CDR2 is YNNKEL (reference sequence).

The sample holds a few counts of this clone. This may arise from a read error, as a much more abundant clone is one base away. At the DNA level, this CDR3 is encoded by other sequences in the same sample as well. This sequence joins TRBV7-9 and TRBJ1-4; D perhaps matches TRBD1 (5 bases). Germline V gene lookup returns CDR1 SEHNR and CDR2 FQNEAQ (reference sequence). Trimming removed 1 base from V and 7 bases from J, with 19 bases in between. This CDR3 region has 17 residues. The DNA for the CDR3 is TGTGCCAGCAGCTTAGGGGGACGGGGTCCAGAGAGTGAAAAACTGTTTTTT. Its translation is CASSLGGRGPESEKLFF.

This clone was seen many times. The CDR3 nucleotides read TGCGCCAGCAGCTTGGAGACCAATCAGCCCCAGCATTTT. Its translation: CASSLETNQPQHF. The chain joins TRBV5-1 to TRBJ1-5, with D hard to call. This CDR3 has 13 amino acids. Germline CDR1 is SGHRS and CDR2 is YFSETQ. The ends were cut back, 0 bases at V and 3 bases at J, with 4 bases in the middle.

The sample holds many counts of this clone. The CDR3: CASGHGTSGSHEQFF. CDR3 DNA: TGTGCCAGCGGGCACGGGACTAGCGGGAGTCATGAGCAGTTCTTC. The chain uses TRBV12-3 or TRBV12-4 and TRBJ2-1; 14 bases fit TRBD2. V dropped 8 bases and J dropped 8; count of bases not matched to a gene: 8. CDR3 size: 15 residues.

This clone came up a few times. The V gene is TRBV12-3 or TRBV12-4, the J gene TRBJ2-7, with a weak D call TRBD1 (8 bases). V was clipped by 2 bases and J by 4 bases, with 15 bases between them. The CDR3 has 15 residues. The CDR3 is CASSLNRGGEYEQYF. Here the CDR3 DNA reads TGTGCCAGCAGTTTAAACAGGGGGGGGGAGTACGAGCAGTACTTC.

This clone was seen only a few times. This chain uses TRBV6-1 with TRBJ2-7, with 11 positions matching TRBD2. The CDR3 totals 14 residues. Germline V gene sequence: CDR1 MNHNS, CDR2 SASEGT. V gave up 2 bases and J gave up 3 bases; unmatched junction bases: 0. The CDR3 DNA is TGTGCCAGCAGTGAACTAGCGGGGGGCTACGAGCAGTACTTC. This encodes CASSELAGGYEQYF.

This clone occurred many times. The DNA for the CDR3 is TGTGCCAGCAGCTTCGGAGCCGGGGGGACAGGTACATACGAGCAGTACTTC. Protein product: CASSFGAGGTGTYEQYF. The chain is built from TRBV7-9 and TRBJ2-7, with D possibly matching TRBD1 (8 bases). Trimming cost V 3 bases and J 4 bases, with 22 bases left between them. Per the germline V gene, CDR1 is SEHNR and CDR2 is FQNEAQ (reference sequence). CDR3 length: 17 amino acids.

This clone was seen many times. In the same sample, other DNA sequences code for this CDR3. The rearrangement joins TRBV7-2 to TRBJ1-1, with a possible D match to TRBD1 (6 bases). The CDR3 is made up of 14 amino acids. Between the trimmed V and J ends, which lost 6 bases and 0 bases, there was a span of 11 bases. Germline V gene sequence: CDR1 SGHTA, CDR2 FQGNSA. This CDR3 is CASRLGAMNTEAFF. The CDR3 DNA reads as TGTGCCAGCAGGTTGGGGGCGATGAACACTGAAGCTTTCTTT.

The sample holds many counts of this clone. CDR3 in DNA: TGTGCCAGCAGCTTATCGTCAGGTAGCGGGGGGGCCGACGAGACCCAGTACTTC. This encodes CASSLSSGSGGADETQYF. The rearrangement joins TRBV11-3 to TRBJ2-5; 11 nucleotides align to TRBD2. Trimming cost V 2 bases and J 5 bases; bases outside gene matches: 13. This CDR3 spans 18 amino acids. Germline loops: CDR1 SGHNT, CDR2 YENEEA.

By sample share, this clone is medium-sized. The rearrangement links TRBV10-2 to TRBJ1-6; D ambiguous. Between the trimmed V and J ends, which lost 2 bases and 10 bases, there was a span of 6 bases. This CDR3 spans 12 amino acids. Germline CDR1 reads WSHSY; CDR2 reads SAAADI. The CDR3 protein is CASSEGWSPLHF. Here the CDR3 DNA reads TGCGCCAGCAGTGAGGGGTGGTCACCCCTCCACTTT.

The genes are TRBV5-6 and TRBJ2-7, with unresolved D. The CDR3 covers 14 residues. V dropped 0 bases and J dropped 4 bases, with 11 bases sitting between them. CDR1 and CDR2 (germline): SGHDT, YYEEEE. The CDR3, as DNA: TGTGCCAGCAGCTTGGCAGAAAGAGAATACGAGCAGTACTTC. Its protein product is CASSLAEREYEQYF.

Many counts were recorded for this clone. CDR3: CASSLPAGDKQFF. As DNA, the CDR3 is TGTGCCAGCAGTTTACCGGCGGGAGACAAGCAGTTCTTC. The rearrangement uses TRBV28 and TRBJ2-1; TRBD2 agrees at 7 bases. V shed 2 bases, J shed 11 bases, and the junction held 6 bases outside the gene matches. This CDR3 is built from 13 residues. Looked up from germline, CDR1 is MDHEN and CDR2 is SYDVKM.

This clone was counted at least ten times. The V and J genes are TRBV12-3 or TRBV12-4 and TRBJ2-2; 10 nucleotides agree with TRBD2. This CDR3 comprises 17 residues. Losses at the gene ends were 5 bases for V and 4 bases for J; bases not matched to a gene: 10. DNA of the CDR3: TGTGCCAGCAGTCCCTGGCTAGCGGGAGCGAGCACCGGGGAGCTGTTTTTT. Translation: CASSPWLAGASTGELFF.

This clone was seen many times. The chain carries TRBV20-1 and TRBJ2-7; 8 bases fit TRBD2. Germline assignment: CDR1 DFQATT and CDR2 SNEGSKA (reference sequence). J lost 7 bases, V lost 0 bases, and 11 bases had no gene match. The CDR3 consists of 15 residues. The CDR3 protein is CSARDPGLGKWEQYF. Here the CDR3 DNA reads TGCAGTGCTAGAGACCCGGGACTAGGGAAGTGGGAGCAGTACTTC.